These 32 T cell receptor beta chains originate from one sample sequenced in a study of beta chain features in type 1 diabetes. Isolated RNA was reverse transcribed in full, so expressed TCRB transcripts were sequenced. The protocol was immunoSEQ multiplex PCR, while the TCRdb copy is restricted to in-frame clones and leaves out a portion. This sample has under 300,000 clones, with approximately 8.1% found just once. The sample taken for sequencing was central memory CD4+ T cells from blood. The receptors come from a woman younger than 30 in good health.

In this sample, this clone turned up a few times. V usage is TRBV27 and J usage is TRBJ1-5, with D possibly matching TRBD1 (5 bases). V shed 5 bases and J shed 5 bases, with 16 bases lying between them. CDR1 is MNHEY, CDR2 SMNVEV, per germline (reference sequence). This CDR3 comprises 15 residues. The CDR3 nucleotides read TGTGCCAGCAGTCCCCGGGACGGCAGGGATCAGCCCCAGCATTTT. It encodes CASSPRDGRDQPQHF.

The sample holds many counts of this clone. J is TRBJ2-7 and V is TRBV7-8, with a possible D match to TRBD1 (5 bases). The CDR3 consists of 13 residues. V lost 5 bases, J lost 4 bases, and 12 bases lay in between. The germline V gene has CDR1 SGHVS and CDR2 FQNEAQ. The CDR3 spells CASSPLDRYEQYV. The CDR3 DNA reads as TGTGCCAGCAGCCCCCTTGACAGATACGAGCAGTACGTC.

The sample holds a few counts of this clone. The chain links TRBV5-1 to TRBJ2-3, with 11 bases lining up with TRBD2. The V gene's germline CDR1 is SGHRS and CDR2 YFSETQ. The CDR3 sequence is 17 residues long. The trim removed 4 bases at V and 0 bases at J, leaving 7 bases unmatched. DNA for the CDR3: TGCGCCAGCAGCACAGGGACTAGCGGCATTAGCACAGATACGCAGTATTTT. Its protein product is CASSTGTSGISTDTQYF.

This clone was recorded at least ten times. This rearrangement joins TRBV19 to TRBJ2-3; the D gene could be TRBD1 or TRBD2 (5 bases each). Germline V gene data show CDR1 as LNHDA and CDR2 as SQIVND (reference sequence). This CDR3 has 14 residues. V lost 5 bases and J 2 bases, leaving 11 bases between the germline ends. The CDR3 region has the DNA TGTGCCAGTAGTCAAGGGGACGACACAGATACGCAGTATTTT. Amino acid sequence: CASSQGDDTDTQYF.

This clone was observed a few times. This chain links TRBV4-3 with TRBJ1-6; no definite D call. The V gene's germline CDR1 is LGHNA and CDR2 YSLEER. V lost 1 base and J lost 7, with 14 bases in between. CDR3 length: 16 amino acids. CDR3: CASSQGTISRNSPLHF. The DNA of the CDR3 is TGCGCCAGCAGCCAAGGAACTATCTCCCGAAATTCACCCCTCCACTTT.

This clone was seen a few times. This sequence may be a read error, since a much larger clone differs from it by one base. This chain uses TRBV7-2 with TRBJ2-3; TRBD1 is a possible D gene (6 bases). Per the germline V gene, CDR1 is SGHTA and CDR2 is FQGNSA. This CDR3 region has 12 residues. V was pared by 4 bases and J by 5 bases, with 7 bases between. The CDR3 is CASSYRVDTQYF. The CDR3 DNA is TGTGCCAGCAGCTACAGGGTAGATACGCAGTATTTT.

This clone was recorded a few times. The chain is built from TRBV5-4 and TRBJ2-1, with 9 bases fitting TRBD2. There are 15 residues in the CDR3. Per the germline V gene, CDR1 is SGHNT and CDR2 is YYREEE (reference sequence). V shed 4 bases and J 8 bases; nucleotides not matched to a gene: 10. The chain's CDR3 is CASSTGVAGVDEQFF. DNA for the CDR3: TGTGCCAGCAGCACCGGGGTAGCGGGAGTAGATGAGCAGTTCTTC.

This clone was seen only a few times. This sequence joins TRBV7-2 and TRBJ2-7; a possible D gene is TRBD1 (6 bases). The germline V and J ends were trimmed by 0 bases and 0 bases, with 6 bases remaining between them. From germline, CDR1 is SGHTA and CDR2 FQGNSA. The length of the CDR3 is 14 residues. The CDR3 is CASSLAGGSYEQYV. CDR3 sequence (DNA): TGTGCCAGCAGCTTAGCAGGGGGCTCCTACGAGCAGTACGTC.

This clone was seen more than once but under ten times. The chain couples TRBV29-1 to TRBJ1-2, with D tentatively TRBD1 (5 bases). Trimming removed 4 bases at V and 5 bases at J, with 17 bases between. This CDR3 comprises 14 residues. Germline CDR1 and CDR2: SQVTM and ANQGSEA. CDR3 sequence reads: CSVAPGEGRYGYTF. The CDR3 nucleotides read TGCAGCGTTGCCCCGGGAGAGGGGAGATATGGCTACACCTTC.

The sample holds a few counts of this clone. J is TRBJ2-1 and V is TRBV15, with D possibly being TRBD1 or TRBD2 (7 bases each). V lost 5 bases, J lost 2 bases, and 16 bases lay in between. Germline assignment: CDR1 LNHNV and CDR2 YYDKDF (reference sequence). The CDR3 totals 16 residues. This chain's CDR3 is CATSPAGTAAYNEQFF. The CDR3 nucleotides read TGTGCCACCAGCCCAGCGGGGACAGCAGCCTACAATGAGCAGTTCTTC.

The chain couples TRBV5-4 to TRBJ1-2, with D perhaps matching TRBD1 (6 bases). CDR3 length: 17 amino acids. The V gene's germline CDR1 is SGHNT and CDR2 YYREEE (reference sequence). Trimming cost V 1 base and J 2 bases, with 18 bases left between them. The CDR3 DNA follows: TGTGCCAGCAGCTTGCGAACAGGGCAGTATTCGAACTATGGCTACACCTTC. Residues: CASSLRTGQYSNYGYTF.

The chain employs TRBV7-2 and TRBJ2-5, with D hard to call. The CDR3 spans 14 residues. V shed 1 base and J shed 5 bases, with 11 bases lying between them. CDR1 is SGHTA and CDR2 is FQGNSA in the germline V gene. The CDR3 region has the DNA TGTGCCAGCAGCTTAGGGGGAAAAGGGGAGACCCAGTACTTC. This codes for CASSLGGKGETQYF.

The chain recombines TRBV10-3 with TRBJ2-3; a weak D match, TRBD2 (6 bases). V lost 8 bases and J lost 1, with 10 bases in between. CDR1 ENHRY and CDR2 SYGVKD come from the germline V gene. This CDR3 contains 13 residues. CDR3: CAIAGSGTDTQYF. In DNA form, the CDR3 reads TGTGCCATCGCGGGGTCGGGCACAGATACGCAGTATTTT.

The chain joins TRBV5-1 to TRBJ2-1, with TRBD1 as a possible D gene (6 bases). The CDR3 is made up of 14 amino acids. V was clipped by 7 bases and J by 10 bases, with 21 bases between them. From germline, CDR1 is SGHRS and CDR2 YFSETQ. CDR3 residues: CASHREFRGGEQFF. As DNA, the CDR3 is TGCGCCAGCCACAGGGAATTCCGGGGCGGGGAGCAGTTCTTC. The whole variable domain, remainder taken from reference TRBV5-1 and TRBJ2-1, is KAGVTQTPRYLIKTRGQQVTLSCSPISGHRSVSWYQQTPGQGLQFLFEYFSETQRNKGNFPGRFSGRQFSNSRSEMNVSTLELGDSALYLCASHREFRGGEQFFGPGTRLTVL.

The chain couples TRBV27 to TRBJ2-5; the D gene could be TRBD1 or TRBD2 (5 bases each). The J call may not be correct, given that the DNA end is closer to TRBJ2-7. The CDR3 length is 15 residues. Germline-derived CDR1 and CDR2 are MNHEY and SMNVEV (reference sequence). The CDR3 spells CASSPQLGVAYEQYF. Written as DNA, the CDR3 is TGTGCCAGCAGTCCACAACTGGGGGTAGCCTACGAGCAGTACTTC.

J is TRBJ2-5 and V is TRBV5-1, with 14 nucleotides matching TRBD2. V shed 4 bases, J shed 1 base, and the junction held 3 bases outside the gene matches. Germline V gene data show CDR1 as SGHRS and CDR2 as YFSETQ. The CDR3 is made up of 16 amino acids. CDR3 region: CASSPGTSGGQETQYF. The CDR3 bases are TGCGCCAGCAGCCCAGGGACTAGCGGGGGCCAAGAGACCCAGTACTTC. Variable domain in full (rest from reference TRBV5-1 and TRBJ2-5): KAGVTQTPRYLIKTRGQQVTLSCSPISGHRSVSWYQQTPGQGLQFLFEYFSETQRNKGNFPGRFSGRQFSNSRSEMNVSTLELGDSALYLCASSPGTSGGQETQYFGPGTRLLVL.

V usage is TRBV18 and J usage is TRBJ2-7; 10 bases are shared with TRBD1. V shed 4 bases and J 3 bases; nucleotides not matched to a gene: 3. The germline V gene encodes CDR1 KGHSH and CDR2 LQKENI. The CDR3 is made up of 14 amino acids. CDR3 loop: CASSRGTGDYEQYF. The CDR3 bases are TGTGCCAGCTCACGGGGGACAGGGGACTACGAGCAGTACTTC.

The CDR3 protein is CASSKTGRSLTGEKLFF. CDR3 nucleotides: TGTGCCAGTAGTAAAACAGGGAGGAGCCTTACGGGTGAAAAACTGTTTTTT. The chain carries TRBV19 and TRBJ1-4, with D maybe TRBD1 (6 bases). CDR1 is LNHDA and CDR2 is SQIVND in the germline V gene (reference sequence). The CDR3 loop spans 17 amino acids. The V end lost 4 bases, the J end lost 7 bases, and 22 bases lay between the germline ends.

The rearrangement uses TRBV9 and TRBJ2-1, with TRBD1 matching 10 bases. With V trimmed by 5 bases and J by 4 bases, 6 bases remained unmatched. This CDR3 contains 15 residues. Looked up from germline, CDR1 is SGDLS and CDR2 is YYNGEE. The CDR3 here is CASSIGTGEYNEQFF. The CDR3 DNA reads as TGTGCCAGCAGTATCGGGACAGGGGAATACAATGAGCAGTTCTTC.

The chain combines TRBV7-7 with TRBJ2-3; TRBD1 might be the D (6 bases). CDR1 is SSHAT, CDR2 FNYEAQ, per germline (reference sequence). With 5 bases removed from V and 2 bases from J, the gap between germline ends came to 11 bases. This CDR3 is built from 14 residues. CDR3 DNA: TGTGCCAGCAGCCCAACAGGGTACACAGATACGCAGTATTTT. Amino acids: CASSPTGYTDTQYF.

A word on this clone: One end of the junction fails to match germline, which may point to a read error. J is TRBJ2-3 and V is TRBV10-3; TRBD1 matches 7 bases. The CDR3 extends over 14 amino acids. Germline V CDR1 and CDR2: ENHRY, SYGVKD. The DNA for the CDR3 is TGTGCCAGCAGTTCGACAGGGTTTGCAGATACGCAGTATTTT. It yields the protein CASSSTGFADTQYF.

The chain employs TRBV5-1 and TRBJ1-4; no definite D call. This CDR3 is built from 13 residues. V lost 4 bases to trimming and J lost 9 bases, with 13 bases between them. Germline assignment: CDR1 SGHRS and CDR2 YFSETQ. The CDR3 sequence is CASSPDPGQKLFF. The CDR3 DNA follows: TGCGCCAGCAGCCCGGACCCTGGCCAAAAACTGTTTTTT.

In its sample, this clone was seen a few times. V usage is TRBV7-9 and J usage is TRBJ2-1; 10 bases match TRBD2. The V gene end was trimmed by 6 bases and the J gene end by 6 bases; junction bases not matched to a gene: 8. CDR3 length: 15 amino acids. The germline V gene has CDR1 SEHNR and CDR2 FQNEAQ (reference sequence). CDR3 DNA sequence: TGTGCCAGCAGTTTTAAGCGGGAGGGAGGCAATGAGCAGTTCTTC. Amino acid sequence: CASSFKREGGNEQFF. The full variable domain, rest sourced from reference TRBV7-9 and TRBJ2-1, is DTGVSQNPRHKITKRGQNVTFRCDPISEHNRLYWYRQTLGQGPEFLTYFQNEAQLEKSRLLSDRFSAERPKGSFSTLEIQRTEQGDSAMYLCASSFKREGGNEQFFGPGTRLTVL.

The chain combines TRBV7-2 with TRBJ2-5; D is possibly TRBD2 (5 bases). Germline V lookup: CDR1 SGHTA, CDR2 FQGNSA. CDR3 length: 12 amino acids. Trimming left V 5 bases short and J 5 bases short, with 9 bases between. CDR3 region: CASSPTGETQYF. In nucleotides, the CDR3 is TGTGCCAGCAGCCCAACGGGGGAGACCCAGTACTTC.

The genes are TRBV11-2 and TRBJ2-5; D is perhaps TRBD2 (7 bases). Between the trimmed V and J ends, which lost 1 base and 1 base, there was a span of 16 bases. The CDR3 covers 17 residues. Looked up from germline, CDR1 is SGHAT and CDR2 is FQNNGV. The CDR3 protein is CASSLAQGRGGQETQYF. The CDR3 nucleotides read TGTGCCAGCAGCTTAGCGCAGGGGAGGGGAGGCCAAGAGACCCAGTACTTC. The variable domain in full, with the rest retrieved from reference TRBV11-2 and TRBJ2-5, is EAGVAQSPRYKIIEKRQSVAFWCNPISGHATLYWYQQILGQGPKLLIQFQNNGVVDDSQLPKDRFSAERLKGVDSTLKIQPAKLEDSAVYLCASSLAQGRGGQETQYFGPGTRLLVL.

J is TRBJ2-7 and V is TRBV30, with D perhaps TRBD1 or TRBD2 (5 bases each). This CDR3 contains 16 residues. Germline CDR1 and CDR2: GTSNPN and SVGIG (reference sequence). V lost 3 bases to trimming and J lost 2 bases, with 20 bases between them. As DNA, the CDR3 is TGTGCCTGGAGGTTCCGCCGGGACCGCCCGCCCTACGAGCAGTACTTC. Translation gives CAWRFRRDRPPYEQYF.

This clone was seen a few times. The CDR3 nucleotides read TGCGCCAGCAGTCAATCTCTGAGTTTCTCTGGGGCCAACGTCCTGACTTTC. Translation gives CASSQSLSFSGANVLTF. This chain uses TRBV23-1 with TRBJ2-6; D remains unclear. TRBV23-1 qualifies as an ORF whose function is uncertain. The CDR3 consists of 17 residues. The V gene lost 0 bases and the J gene lost 0 bases, with 9 bases spanning the gap.

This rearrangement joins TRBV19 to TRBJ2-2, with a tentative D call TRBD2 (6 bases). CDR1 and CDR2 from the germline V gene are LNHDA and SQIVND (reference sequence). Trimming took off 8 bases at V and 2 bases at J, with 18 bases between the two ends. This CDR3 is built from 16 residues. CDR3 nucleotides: TGTGCCAGTTCATACGTCGGGGGATTTAACACCGGGGAGCTGTTTTTT. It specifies CASSYVGGFNTGELFF.

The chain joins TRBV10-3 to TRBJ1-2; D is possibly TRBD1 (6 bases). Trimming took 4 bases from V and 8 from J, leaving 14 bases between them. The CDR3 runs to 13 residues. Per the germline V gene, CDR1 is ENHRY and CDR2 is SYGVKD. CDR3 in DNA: TGTGCCATCAGTGGGGGGGCATCGGGAGGCTACACCTTC. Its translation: CAISGGASGGYTF.

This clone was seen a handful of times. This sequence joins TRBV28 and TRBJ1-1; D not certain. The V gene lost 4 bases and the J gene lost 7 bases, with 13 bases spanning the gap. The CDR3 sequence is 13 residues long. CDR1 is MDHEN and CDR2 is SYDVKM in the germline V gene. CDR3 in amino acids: CASSSSYPGEAFF. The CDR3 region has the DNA TGTGCCAGCAGTTCCTCCTACCCCGGTGAAGCTTTCTTT.

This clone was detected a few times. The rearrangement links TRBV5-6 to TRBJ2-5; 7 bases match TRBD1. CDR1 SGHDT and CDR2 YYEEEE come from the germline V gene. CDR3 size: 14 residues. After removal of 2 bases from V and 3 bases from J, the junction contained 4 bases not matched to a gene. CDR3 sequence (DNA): TGTGCCAGCAGCTTACGTCAGGGGGAAGAGACCCAGTACTTC. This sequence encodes CASSLRQGEETQYF.

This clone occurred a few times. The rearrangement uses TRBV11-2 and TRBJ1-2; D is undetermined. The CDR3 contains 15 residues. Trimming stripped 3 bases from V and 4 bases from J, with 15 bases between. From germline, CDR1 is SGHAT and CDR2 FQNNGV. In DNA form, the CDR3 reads TGTGCCAGCAGCTTTGATCGCCAGAACGTCTATGGCTACACCTTC. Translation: CASSFDRQNVYGYTF.